This T cell receptor beta chain was recorded in a study of graft-versus-host responses after intestinal transplantation. In the study overall: Each of the recipients got a multivisceral, liver-intestinal, or isolated intestinal transplant.

This clone was seen more than once but under ten times. The assay was immunoSEQ multiplex PCR, and TCRdb's table has in-frame clones only and misses some. The data contain tens of thousands of clones, about nine tenths of them singletons. V was pared by 2 bases and J by 6 bases, with 10 bases between. The CDR3 runs to 13 residues. CDR1 and CDR2 (germline): MNHNS, SASEGT. This receptor was identified in a human patient who received an intestinal transplant, so some T cells may come from the graft donor. V usage is TRBV6-1 and J usage is TRBJ1-1; D is uncertain. This specimen consisted of PBMCs, obtained 98 days after intestinal transplantation. The CDR3 reads CASSEYWTAEAFF. Here the CDR3 DNA reads TGTGCCAGCAGTGAATATTGGACGGCTGAAGCTTTCTTT.